The rows below give T cell receptor beta chains drawn from one sample of a study of shared clonotypes between healthy human individuals. Assay used: immunoSEQ multiplex PCR; TCRdb lists only in-frame clones, some missing. The sample contains 2.5 million or so clones, roughly nine tenths of which appear only once. Sequencing was performed on naive CD4+ T cells sorted from blood. Every receptor here comes from a man aged 18 to 30 in good health. Each CDR3 is given with its conserved first and last residue. A D gene is named only where the DNA matches it firmly. Clone size, where shown, is once, few, many, or a class for clones that have expanded.

>NA|TRBV4-2|TRBJ2-5|TRBD2
CASSPLAGALKETQYF
TGTGCCAGCAGCCCGCTAGCGGGGGCTCTGAAAGAGACCCAGTACTTC
>NA|TRBV7-9|TRBJ2-7|NA
CASSLAQPYYEQYF
TGTGCCAGCAGCTTAGCACAACCTTACTACGAGCAGTACTTC
>NA|TRBV28|TRBJ2-7|NA
CASSYNAGSRRKHYEQYF
TGTGCCAGCAGTTACAATGCCGGATCTCGTCGGAAACACTACGAGCAGTACTTC
>NA|TRBV6-4|TRBJ1-6|NA
CASSELGFGSPLHF
TGTGCCAGCAGTGAACTAGGGTTCGGTTCACCCCTCCACTTT
>NA|TRBV2|TRBJ1-5|TRBD1
CASRGQGAQPQHF
TGTGCCAGCAGGGGACAGGGTGCTCAGCCCCAGCATTTT
>NA|TRBV10-3|TRBJ1-1|TRBD1
CAISERDRNTEAFF
TGTGCCATCAGTGAGAGGGACAGGAACACTGAAGCTTTCTTT
>NA|TRBV28|TRBJ2-7|NA
CASRLGVPSYEQYF
TGTGCCAGCAGGCTGGGGGTGCCCTCCTACGAGCAGTACTTC
>NA|TRBV4-2|TRBJ2-1|NA
CASSQVGGPWDNEQFF
TGTGCCAGCAGCCAAGTTGGGGGGCCGTGGGACAATGAGCAGTTCTTC
>NA|TRBV10-1|TRBJ2-1|NA
CASSDPRVSYNEQFF
TGCGCCAGCAGTGATCCCAGGGTATCCTACAATGAGCAGTTCTTC
>NA|TRBV30|TRBJ2-3|TRBD1
CAWSAQGVYTQYF
TGTGCCTGGAGTGCTCAGGGGGTCTATACGCAGTATTTT
>NA|TRBV19|TRBJ1-5|NA
CASSSGAHQPQHF
TGTGCCAGTAGTTCGGGGGCCCATCAGCCCCAGCATTTT
>NA|TRBV28|TRBJ2-1|TRBD2
CASGATGLAGVEQFF
TGTGCCAGCGGCGCCACGGGGCTAGCGGGAGTTGAGCAGTTCTTC
>NA|TRBV29-1|TRBJ2-3|NA
CSVEGVKRTDTQYF
TGCAGCGTTGAAGGGGTAAAACGCACAGATACGCAGTATTTT
>NA|TRBV11-2|TRBJ2-5|NA
CASSLALLAQETQYF
TGTGCCAGCAGCTTAGCCCTACTAGCTCAGGAGACCCAGTACTTC
>few|TRBV6-1|TRBJ1-1|TRBD1
CASTGLTGDTEAFF
TGTGCCAGCACCGGCTTAACAGGGGACACTGAAGCTTTCTTT
>NA|TRBV27|TRBJ1-5|NA
CASRFNKAGNQPQHF
TGTGCCAGCAGATTCAATAAAGCGGGCAATCAGCCCCAGCATTTT
>NA|TRBV4-3|TRBJ1-4|NA
CASSQDALGTSREKLFF
TGCGCCAGCAGCCAAGATGCCCTAGGGACGTCCCGTGAAAAACTGTTTTTT
>NA|TRBV5-1|TRBJ2-3|TRBD1
CASSRQGARDTQYF
TGCGCCAGCAGCCGCCAGGGGGCTAGGGATACGCAGTATTTT
>NA|TRBV7-6|TRBJ1-2|NA
CASSLGRAPSPYGYTF
TGTGCCAGCAGCTTAGGCCGGGCCCCTTCTCCCTATGGCTACACCTTC
>NA|TRBV27|TRBJ1-5|NA
CASSPTGSLRRNQPQHF
TGTGCCAGCAGCCCCACGGGTTCCCTTAGGAGGAATCAGCCCCAGCATTTT
>NA|TRBV29-1|TRBJ2-3|TRBD1
CSADRGSTDTQYF
TGCAGCGCTGACAGGGGATCCACAGATACGCAGTATTTT
>NA|TRBV5-1|TRBJ2-7|NA
CASSPGSGSYEQYF
TGCGCCAGCTCCCCGGGGTCAGGCTCCTACGAGCAGTACTTC
>NA|TRBV5-1|TRBJ2-5|TRBD2
CASTRGLAGGIQETQYF
TGCGCCAGCACCAGAGGACTAGCGGGGGGAATCCAAGAGACCCAGTACTTC
>NA|TRBV5-4|TRBJ2-7|NA
CASSPGGGKDEQYF
TGTGCCAGCAGCCCAGGGGGGGGCAAGGACGAGCAGTACTTC
>NA|TRBV14|TRBJ2-5|TRBD1
CASSTQGWGTQYF
TGTGCCAGCAGCACACAGGGGTGGGGGACCCAGTACTTC
>few|TRBV5-4|TRBJ1-1|NA
CASNSGGETEAFF
TGTGCCAGCAACTCCGGGGGGGAAACTGAAGCTTTCTTT
>NA|TRBV11-2|TRBJ1-4|NA
CASSGYRALNEKLFF
TGTGCCAGCAGCGGCTACAGGGCTCTTAATGAAAAACTGTTTTTT
>NA|TRBV9|TRBJ2-1|TRBD2
CASGGAYNEQFF
TGTGCCAGCGGGGGGGCCTACAATGAGCAGTTCTTC
>once|TRBV5-1|TRBJ2-1|TRBD2
CASRGPGLATYNEQFF
TGCGCCAGCAGAGGGCCGGGACTAGCGACCTACAATGAGCAGTTCTTC
>NA|TRBV7-8|TRBJ2-7|NA
CATLAGLGTSSYEQYF
TGTGCCACCTTGGCCGGGCTGGGCACTAGCTCCTACGAGCAGTACTTC
>NA|TRBV11-2|TRBJ2-5|TRBD1
CASSLSANRGSQETQYF
TGTGCCAGCAGCTTAAGTGCGAACAGGGGATCACAAGAGACCCAGTACTTC
>NA|TRBV18|TRBJ2-1|TRBD1
CASSPPGQGAFNEQFF
TGTGCCAGCTCACCACCGGGACAGGGGGCATTTAATGAGCAGTTCTTC
>NA|TRBV19|TRBJ1-4|NA
CASSTQGLTNEKLFF
TGTGCCAGTAGTACACAGGGTTTAACTAATGAAAAACTGTTTTTT
>NA|TRBV6-5|TRBJ2-2|NA
CASRPGTVNTGELFF
TGTGCCAGCCGGCCTGGAACGGTGAACACCGGGGAGCTGTTTTTT
>NA|TRBV28|TRBJ2-3|NA
CASSFGQWADTQYF
TGTGCCAGCAGTTTTGGGCAGTGGGCAGATACGCAGTATTTT
>NA|TRBV4-1|TRBJ2-5|TRBD2
CASSQVFEAGGMKTQYF
TGCGCCAGCAGCCAAGTTTTCGAAGCGGGGGGGATGAAGACCCAGTACTTC
>NA|TRBV2|TRBJ1-3|NA
CASSDLGGAGRSGNTIYF
TGTGCCAGCAGTGATCTTGGCGGGGCAGGTCGCTCTGGAAACACCATATATTTT
>NA|TRBV18|TRBJ1-6|NA
CASSPLGTPGNSPLHF
TGTGCCAGCTCACCACTAGGGACTCCCGGAAATTCACCCCTCCACTTT
>NA|TRBV6-5|TRBJ2-7|NA
CASSYDRDRTYEQYF
TGTGCCAGCAGTTACGACCGAGACAGGACCTACGAGCAGTACTTC
>NA|TRBV5-4|TRBJ2-1|TRBD2
CASSLAGGLNEQFF
TGTGCCAGCAGCCTAGCGGGGGGGCTCAATGAGCAGTTCTTC
>NA|TRBV10-3|TRBJ1-2|TRBD1
CAISESRDRGGYTF
TGTGCCATCAGTGAGTCGCGGGACAGGGGTGGCTACACCTTC
>NA|TRBV5-1|TRBJ2-6|NA
CASSLTGNPGANVLTF
TGCGCCAGCAGCTTAACAGGGAACCCTGGGGCCAACGTCCTGACTTTC
>NA|TRBV15|TRBJ1-3|TRBD1
CATSRGGTAFSGNTIYF
TGTGCCACCAGCAGAGGGGGGACAGCTTTCTCTGGAAACACCATATATTTT
>NA|TRBV5-5|TRBJ2-2|TRBD2
CASRGTSFSGRWETGELFF
TGTGCCAGCAGAGGTACAAGTTTTAGCGGGAGATGGGAGACCGGGGAGCTGTTTTTT
>NA|TRBV6-5|TRBJ1-3|NA
CASSPGPGNTIYF
TGTGCCAGCAGCCCTGGTCCTGGAAACACCATATATTTT
>NA|TRBV7-9|TRBJ1-5|NA
CASSPSLEGQPQHF
TGTGCCAGCAGCCCCAGCCTAGAGGGCCAGCCCCAGCATTTT
>NA|TRBV4-1|TRBJ2-2|NA
CASSQAPRTGRTGELFF
TGCGCCAGCAGCCAGGCTCCCCGGACCGGCCGTACCGGGGAGCTGTTTTTT
>NA|TRBV7-8|TRBJ1-5|TRBD1
CASSFGTDNQPQHF
TGTGCCAGCAGCTTCGGGACAGACAATCAGCCCCAGCATTTT
>NA|TRBV28|TRBJ2-7|TRBD1
CASSTSSQGADEQYF
TGTGCCAGCAGTACTAGCTCCCAGGGGGCAGACGAGCAGTACTTC
>NA|TRBV6-1|TRBJ1-2|NA
CASRLRTDRGYGYTF
TGTGCCAGCAGATTACGGACCGACCGAGGCTATGGCTACACCTTC
>NA|TRBV7-9|TRBJ1-6|TRBD1
CASSLSTGGNSPLHF
TGTGCCAGCAGCTTAAGCACAGGGGGAAATTCACCCCTCCACTTT
>NA|TRBV19|TRBJ2-7|TRBD1
CASSVQGASGEQYF
TGTGCCAGTAGTGTACAGGGGGCATCGGGGGAGCAGTACTTC
>NA|TRBV7-2|TRBJ2-7|TRBD2
CASSPRTSASYEQYF
TGTGCCAGCAGCCCGAGGACTAGCGCCAGCTACGAGCAGTACTTC
>NA|TRBV7-9|TRBJ1-3|NA
CASSLSGNGNTIYF
TGTGCCAGCAGCTTATCTGGGAATGGAAACACCATATATTTT
>NA|TRBV6-6|TRBJ2-7|TRBD1
CASSGQGAREQYF
TGTGCCAGCAGCGGACAGGGGGCGCGGGAGCAGTACTTC
>NA|TRBV7-9|TRBJ1-1|TRBD1
CASSVGQGTGVTEAFF
TGTGCCAGCAGCGTCGGACAGGGGACCGGGGTCACTGAAGCTTTCTTT
>NA|TRBV28|TRBJ1-4|NA
CASSVSSGSEKLFF
TGTGCCAGCAGTGTCAGTAGTGGGAGTGAAAAACTGTTTTTT
>NA|TRBV25-1|TRBJ1-5|NA
CASSESGGSNQPQHF
TGTGCCAGCAGTGAATCGGGGGGGAGCAATCAGCCCCAGCATTTT
>NA|TRBV7-2|TRBJ1-2|NA
CASSLIVGQPYGYTF
TGTGCCAGCAGCTTAATTGTGGGACAACCCTATGGCTACACCTTC